Shown below are 20 T cell receptor beta chains from a single sample sequenced in a study of T cells after yellow fever vaccination. TCRdb ran MiXCR on the 5' RACE reads and lists one entry per CDR3 protein. This table holds about 350,000 distinct CDR3 sequences, 9.5% to 13% found once. Here the sequenced sample was PBMCs, taken on the day of the first yellow fever vaccination. The receptors were sampled from a man aged 18 to 30 who received the YFV17D yellow fever vaccine.

This chain links TRBV6-5 with TRBJ2-2, with D maybe TRBD2 (6 bases). Between the trimmed V and J ends, which lost 6 bases and 3 bases, there was a span of 17 bases. CDR1 is MNHEY and CDR2 is SVGAGI in the germline V gene. CDR3 length: 16 amino acids. For the CDR3, the DNA is TGTGCCAGCAGATCACGGACGGGGGAGTACACCGGGGAGCTGTTTTTT. It specifies CASRSRTGEYTGELFF.

The chain recombines TRBV5-4 with TRBJ2-5; TRBD2 aligns across 7 bases. Germline trimming cut 5 bases from V and 13 bases from J; bases unmatched to any gene: 11. The CDR3 sequence is 12 residues long. Germline lookup yields CDR1 SGHNT and CDR2 YYREEE (reference sequence). The chain's CDR3 is CASRWGGFERYF. The CDR3 region has the DNA TGTGCCAGCAGGTGGGGGGGGTTTGAACGGTACTTC.

This clonotype has only a few counts. V usage is TRBV5-1 and J usage is TRBJ1-2; TRBD1 matches at 10 bases. Trimming took 4 bases from V and 4 from J; bases not matched to a gene: 4. CDR1 is SGHRS and CDR2 is YFSETQ in the germline V gene. The CDR3 covers 14 residues. Written as DNA, the CDR3 is TGCGCCAGCAGCCGGGACAGGGGCGTCTATGGCTACACCTTC. As protein: CASSRDRGVYGYTF.

This clonotype was picked up a small number of times. The chain joins TRBV20-1 to TRBJ2-1; no clear D gene. The germline gives CDR1 DFQATT, CDR2 SNEGSKA (reference sequence). CDR3 length: 13 amino acids. V shed 2 bases and J shed 6 bases, with 11 bases lying between them. This CDR3 reads CSARPPAPNEQFF. CDR3 in DNA: TGCAGTGCTAGACCCCCTGCCCCCAATGAGCAGTTCTTC.

This rearrangement joins TRBV6-2 or TRBV6-3 to TRBJ2-3, with D hard to call. Germline V gene data show CDR1 as MNHEY and CDR2 as SVGEGT. The CDR3 is 12 residues long. V dropped 6 bases and J dropped 6 bases, with 10 bases sitting between them. The CDR3 is CASSLRPDTQYF. DNA for the CDR3: TGTGCCAGCAGCCTCCGCCCGGATACGCAGTATTTT.

V and J are TRBV7-9 and TRBJ1-1, with TRBD1 matching over 9 bases. This CDR3 contains 17 residues. Looked up from germline, CDR1 is SEHNR and CDR2 is FQNEAQ (reference sequence). V shed 5 bases and J 5 bases; nucleotides not matched to a gene: 15. The CDR3 coding sequence is TGTGCCAGCAGCCCCACATTAGGACAGGGGATGAGGACTGAAGCTTTCTTT. As protein: CASSPTLGQGMRTEAFF.

A few counts support this clonotype. V usage is TRBV5-5 and J usage is TRBJ2-3; no definite D call. Germline CDR1 and CDR2: SGHKS and YYEKEE (reference sequence). The CDR3 covers 18 residues. V was trimmed by 0 bases and J by 0 bases, leaving 17 bases between them. The CDR3 protein is CASSLASAAGGSTDTQYF. Here the CDR3 DNA reads TGTGCCAGCAGCTTGGCCTCGGCAGCAGGTGGGAGCACAGATACGCAGTATTTT.

This clonotype was picked up a small number of times. This chain connects TRBV6-5 to TRBJ1-1; a possible D gene is TRBD1 (5 bases). In germline, CDR1 is MNHEY, CDR2 SVGAGI. Trimming stripped 3 bases from V and 4 bases from J, with 12 bases between. The CDR3 totals 14 residues. CDR3 sequence reads: CASSYGAKSTEAFF. The DNA for the CDR3 is TGTGCCAGCAGTTATGGGGCCAAGTCCACTGAAGCTTTCTTT.

This clonotype came up once. The rearrangement uses TRBV20-1 and TRBJ1-5, with no clear D. The CDR3 is 14 residues long. Germline CDR1 DFQATT, CDR2 SNEGSKA (reference sequence). The ends were cut back, 3 bases at V and 6 bases at J, with 15 bases in the middle. For the CDR3, the DNA is TGCAGTGCTAGCCTCCAGGCTTTCATTCAGCCCCAGCATTTT. It codes for CSASLQAFIQPQHF.

The rearrangement joins TRBV7-9 to TRBJ1-2; D possibly corresponds to TRBD1 (6 bases). The CDR3 loop spans 14 amino acids. The V gene lost 5 bases and the J gene lost 4 bases, with 14 bases spanning the gap. The germline V gene has CDR1 SEHNR and CDR2 FQNEAQ (reference sequence). CDR3 region: CASSPTGHLYGYTF. The CDR3 region has the DNA TGTGCCAGCAGCCCAACGGGACACCTCTATGGCTACACCTTC.

This clonotype occurred a few times. The gene calls are TRBV12-3 or TRBV12-4 and TRBJ2-3; 12 bases match TRBD1. The CDR3 loop spans 18 amino acids. J lost 1 base, V lost 6 bases, and 11 bases had no gene match. CDR3 in amino acids: CASSPPTGTGGGTDTQYF. The CDR3 DNA is TGTGCCAGCAGCCCACCCACCGGGACAGGGGGCGGCACAGATACGCAGTATTTT.

With respect to this clonotype: Compared with germline, one end of the junction differs, possibly owing to a read error. This sequence joins TRBV14 and TRBJ1-2; TRBD1 aligns across 10 bases. The CDR3 contains 17 residues. Per germline, CDR1 SGHDN and CDR2 FVKESK. The CDR3 is CACSPNVGTGDYYGYTF. Written as DNA, the CDR3 is TGTGCCTGCAGCCCTAACGTCGGGACAGGGGACTACTATGGCTACACCTTC.

This clonotype was seen a few times. This chain joins TRBV4-2 and TRBJ1-1; TRBD1 agrees at 11 bases. V shed 0 bases, J shed 1 base, and the junction held 1 base outside the gene matches. This CDR3 has 16 residues. Germline assignment: CDR1 LGHNA and CDR2 YNFKEQ. The CDR3 is CASSQDGTGGNTEAFF. The CDR3 nucleotides are TGTGCCAGCAGCCAAGATGGGACAGGGGGGAACACTGAAGCTTTCTTT.

The chain is built from TRBV5-1 and TRBJ2-1; the D gene is possibly TRBD1 (6 bases). With 0 bases removed from V and 4 bases from J, the gap between germline ends came to 11 bases. This CDR3 has 15 amino acids. Germline V gives CDR1 SGHRS, CDR2 YFSETQ. As DNA, the CDR3 is TGCGCCAGCAGCTTGGAGACAGGACAATACAATGAGCAGTTCTTC. Protein: CASSLETGQYNEQFF.

This chain uses TRBV7-9 with TRBJ2-1; 11 nucleotides align to TRBD2. The CDR3 consists of 16 residues. Germline CDR1 reads SEHNR; CDR2 reads FQNEAQ (reference sequence). The V gene end was trimmed by 2 bases and the J gene end by 10 bases; junction bases not matched to a gene: 10. This chain's CDR3 is CASSLRLAGRFDEQFF. The CDR3 nucleotides read TGTGCCAGCAGCTTACGACTAGCGGGGCGCTTCGACGAGCAGTTCTTC.

The V call is TRBV5-4, the J call TRBJ2-2, with D unresolved. The CDR3 consists of 16 residues. Germline loops: CDR1 SGHNT, CDR2 YYREEE (reference sequence). Trimming took off 3 bases at V and 1 base at J, with 13 bases between the two ends. The chain's CDR3 is CASSSELPLNTGELFF. The CDR3 nucleotides are TGTGCCAGCAGCTCGGAGCTGCCCCTGAACACCGGGGAGCTGTTTTTT.

The table lists this clonotype with a few counts. This chain connects TRBV10-1 to TRBJ1-2; no clear D gene. This CDR3 is 16 amino acids long. CDR1 and CDR2 (germline): WNHNN, SYGVQD (reference sequence). Trimming pared 2 bases from V and 0 bases from J, leaving 13 bases between. CDR3 sequence: CASSEDGIVPNYGYTF. CDR3 DNA sequence: TGCGCCAGCAGTGAGGACGGGATAGTTCCTAACTATGGCTACACCTTC.

The chain has TRBV29-1 and TRBJ1-2; D unclear. V was trimmed by 4 bases and J by 8 bases, leaving 17 bases between them. In germline, CDR1 is SQVTM, CDR2 ANQGSEA. The CDR3 has 13 residues. CDR3 region: CSVGEGTKGGYTF. The CDR3 nucleotides read TGCAGCGTTGGAGAGGGAACGAAAGGAGGCTACACCTTC.

Only a few counts were recorded for this clonotype. This chain connects TRBV6-2 or TRBV6-3 to TRBJ2-1, with 10 bases aligning to TRBD2. The CDR3 covers 15 residues. Germline loops: CDR1 MNHEY, CDR2 SVGEGT. J lost 3 bases, V lost 5 bases, and 4 bases had no gene match. CDR3 coding DNA: TGTGCCAGCAGTCCGTCTAGCGGGGGCTACAATGAGCAGTTCTTC. Its translation: CASSPSSGGYNEQFF.

The gene calls are TRBV12-3 or TRBV12-4 and TRBJ1-2; D may be TRBD1 (6 bases). The CDR3 length is 14 residues. With 2 bases removed from V and 7 bases from J, the gap between germline ends came to 14 bases. In DNA, the CDR3 is TGTGCCAGCAGTTTAATCACAGGGAACGCTGGCTACACCTTC. Protein product: CASSLITGNAGYTF.